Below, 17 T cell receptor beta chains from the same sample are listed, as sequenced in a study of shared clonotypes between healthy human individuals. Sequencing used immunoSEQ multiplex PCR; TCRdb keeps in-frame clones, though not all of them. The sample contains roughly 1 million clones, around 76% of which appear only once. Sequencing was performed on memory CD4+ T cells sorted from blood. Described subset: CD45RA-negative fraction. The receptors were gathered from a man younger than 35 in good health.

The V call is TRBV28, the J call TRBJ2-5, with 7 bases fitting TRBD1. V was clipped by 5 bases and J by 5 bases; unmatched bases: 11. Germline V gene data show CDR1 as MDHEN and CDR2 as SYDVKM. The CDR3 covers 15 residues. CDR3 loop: CASSPGVRGQETQYF. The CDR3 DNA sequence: TGTGCCAGCAGTCCAGGGGTAAGGGGGCAGGAGACCCAGTACTTC.

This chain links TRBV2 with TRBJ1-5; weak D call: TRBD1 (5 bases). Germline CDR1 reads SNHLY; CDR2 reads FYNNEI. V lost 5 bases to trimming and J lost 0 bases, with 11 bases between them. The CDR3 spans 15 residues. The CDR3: CASSRDGNSNQPQHF. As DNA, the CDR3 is TGTGCCAGCAGTAGGGACGGCAATAGCAATCAGCCCCAGCATTTT. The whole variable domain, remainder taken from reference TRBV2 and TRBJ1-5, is EPEVTQTPSHQVTQMGQEVILRCVPISNHLYFYWYRQILGQKVEFLVSFYNNEISEKSEIFDDQFSVERPDGSNFTLKIRSTKLEDSAMYFCASSRDGNSNQPQHFGDGTRLSIL.

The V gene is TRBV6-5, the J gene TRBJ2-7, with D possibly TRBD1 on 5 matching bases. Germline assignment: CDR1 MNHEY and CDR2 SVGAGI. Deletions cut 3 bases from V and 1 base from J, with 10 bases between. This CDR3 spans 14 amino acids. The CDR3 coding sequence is TGTGCCAGCAGTTATTTAGGGGTATCCTACGAGCAGTACTTC. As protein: CASSYLGVSYEQYF.

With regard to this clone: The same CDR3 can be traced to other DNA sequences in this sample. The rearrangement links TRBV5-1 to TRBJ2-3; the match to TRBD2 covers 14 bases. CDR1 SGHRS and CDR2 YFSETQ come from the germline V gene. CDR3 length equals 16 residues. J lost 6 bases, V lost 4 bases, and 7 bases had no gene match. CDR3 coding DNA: TGCGCCAGCAGCCCAAGGACTAGCGGGGGGTCGGATACGCAGTATTTT. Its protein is CASSPRTSGGSDTQYF.

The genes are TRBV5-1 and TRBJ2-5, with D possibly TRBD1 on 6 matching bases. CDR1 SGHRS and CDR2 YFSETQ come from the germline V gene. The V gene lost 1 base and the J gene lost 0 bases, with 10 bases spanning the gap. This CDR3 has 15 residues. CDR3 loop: CASSLRGMDQETQYF. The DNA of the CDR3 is TGCGCCAGCAGCTTGAGGGGGATGGACCAAGAGACCCAGTACTTC.

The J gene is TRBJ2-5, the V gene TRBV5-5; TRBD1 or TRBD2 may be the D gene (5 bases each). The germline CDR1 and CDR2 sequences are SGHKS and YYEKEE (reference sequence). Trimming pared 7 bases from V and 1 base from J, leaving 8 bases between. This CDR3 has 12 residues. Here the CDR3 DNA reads TGTGCCAGCGCCGGGACCCAAGAGACCCAGTACTTC. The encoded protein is CASAGTQETQYF.

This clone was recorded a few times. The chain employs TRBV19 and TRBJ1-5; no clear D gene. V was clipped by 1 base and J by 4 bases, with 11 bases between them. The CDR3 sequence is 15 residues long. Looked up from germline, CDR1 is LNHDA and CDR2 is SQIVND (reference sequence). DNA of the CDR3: TGTGCCAGTAGTATAGGGTGGGCCAGTAATCAGCCCCAGCATTTT. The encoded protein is CASSIGWASNQPQHF.

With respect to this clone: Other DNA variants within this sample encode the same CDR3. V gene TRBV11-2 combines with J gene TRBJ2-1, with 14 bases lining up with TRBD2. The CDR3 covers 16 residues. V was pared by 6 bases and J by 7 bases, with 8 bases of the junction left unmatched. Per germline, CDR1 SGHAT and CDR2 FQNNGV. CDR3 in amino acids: CASSSGTSGRGNEQFF. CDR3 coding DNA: TGTGCCAGCAGTTCCGGGACTAGCGGGAGAGGGAATGAGCAGTTCTTC.

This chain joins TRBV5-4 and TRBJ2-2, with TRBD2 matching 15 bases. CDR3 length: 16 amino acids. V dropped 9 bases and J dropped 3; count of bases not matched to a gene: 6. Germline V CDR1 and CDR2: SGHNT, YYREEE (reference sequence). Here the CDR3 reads CATRTSGGAHTGELFF. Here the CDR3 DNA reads TGTGCCACCCGGACTAGCGGGGGGGCTCACACCGGGGAGCTGTTTTTT. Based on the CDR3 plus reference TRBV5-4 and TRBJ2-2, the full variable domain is ETGVTQSPTHLIKTRGQQVTLRCSSQSGHNTVSWYQQALGQGPQFIFQYYREEENGRGNFPPRFSGLQFPNYSSELNVNALELDDSALYLCATRTSGGAHTGELFFGEGSRLTVL.

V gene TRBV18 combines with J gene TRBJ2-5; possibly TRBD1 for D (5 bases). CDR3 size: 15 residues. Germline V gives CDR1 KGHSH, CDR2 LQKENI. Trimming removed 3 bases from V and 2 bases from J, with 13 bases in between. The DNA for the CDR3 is TGTGCCAGCTCACCTCCCAGAGACAGTCAAGAGACCCAGTACTTC. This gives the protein CASSPPRDSQETQYF.

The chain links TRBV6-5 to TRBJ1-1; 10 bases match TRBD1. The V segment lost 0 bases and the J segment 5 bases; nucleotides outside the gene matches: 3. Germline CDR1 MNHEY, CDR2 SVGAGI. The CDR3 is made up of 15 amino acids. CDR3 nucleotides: TGTGCCAGCAGTTACTCTAGGACAGGGGGGACTGAAGCTTTCTTT. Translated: CASSYSRTGGTEAFF.

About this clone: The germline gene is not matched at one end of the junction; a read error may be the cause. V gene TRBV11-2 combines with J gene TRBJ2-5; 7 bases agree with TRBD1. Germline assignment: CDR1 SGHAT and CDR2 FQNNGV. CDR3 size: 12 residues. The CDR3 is CASSLAGQQVHF. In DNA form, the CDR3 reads TGTGCCAGCAGCTTAGCGGGACAGCAGGTGCACTTC.

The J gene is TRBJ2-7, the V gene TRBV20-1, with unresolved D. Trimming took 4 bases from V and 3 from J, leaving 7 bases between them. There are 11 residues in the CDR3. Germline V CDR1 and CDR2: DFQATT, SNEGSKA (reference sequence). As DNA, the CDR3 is TGCAGTGCTACTCCGGGCTACGAGCAGTACTTC. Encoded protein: CSATPGYEQYF.

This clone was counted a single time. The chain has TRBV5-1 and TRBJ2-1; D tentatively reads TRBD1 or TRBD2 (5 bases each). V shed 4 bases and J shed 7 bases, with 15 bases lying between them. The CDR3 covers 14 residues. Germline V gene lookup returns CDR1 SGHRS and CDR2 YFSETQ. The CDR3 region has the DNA TGCGCCAGCAGCCCGAGGGGTTCTCTAAATGAGCAGTTCTTC. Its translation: CASSPRGSLNEQFF.

The CDR3 region has the DNA TGTGCCAGCAGTTCGCGGGGGACAGGGCAACCTGAAGCTTTCTTT. This codes for CASSSRGTGQPEAFF. The chain couples TRBV28 to TRBJ1-1; TRBD1 matches at 9 bases. Germline values: CDR1 MDHEN, CDR2 SYDVKM. CDR3 length equals 15 residues. J gave up 6 bases and V 4 bases, and 9 bases lay outside the gene matches.

CDR3 loop: CASSASPSVPGSGNTIYF. CDR3 bases: TGTGCCAGCAGCGCTTCCCCCTCCGTCCCCGGCTCTGGAAACACCATATATTTT. V gene TRBV9 combines with J gene TRBJ1-3; D not certain. V lost 3 bases and J 0 bases, leaving 19 bases between the germline ends. This CDR3 comprises 18 residues. CDR1 is SGDLS and CDR2 is YYNGEE in the germline V gene.

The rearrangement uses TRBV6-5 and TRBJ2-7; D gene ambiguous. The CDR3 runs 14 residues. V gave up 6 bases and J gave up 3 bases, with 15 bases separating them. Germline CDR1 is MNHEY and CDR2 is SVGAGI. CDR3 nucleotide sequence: TGTGCCAGCAGGCCCCACTTTGCAGACTACGAGCAGTACTTC. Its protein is CASRPHFADYEQYF.